The rows below give T cell receptor beta chains drawn from one sample of a study of blood T cell repertoires in COVID-19. This table comes from immunoSEQ multiplex PCR, and its TCRdb copy is limited to in-frame clones, with some not included. There are fewer than 150,000 clones in the sample; 70% to 80% occur only once, and approximately 10% lies in the top ten. The material sequenced was peripheral blood. The receptor set was obtained from a human donor in a cohort sampled during active COVID-19. CDR3s include the opening cysteine and the closing phenylalanine or tryptophan. D genes are given only for firm matches. Some rows mark clone size as missing; the rest say once, few, many or name a class of expanded clone.

v_gene: TRBV19
d_gene: NA
abundance: NA
j_gene: TRBJ2-5
CDR3nt: TGTGCCAGTAGGGAACAGGTCCAAGAGACCCAGTACTTC
CDR3aa: CASREQVQETQYF

v_gene: TRBV7-9
d_gene: TRBD2
abundance: few
j_gene: TRBJ2-7
CDR3nt: TGTGCCAGCAGCCGAGAGGGCGGGGGAACCTACGAGCAGTACTTC
CDR3aa: CASSREGGGTYEQYF

v_gene: TRBV11-2
d_gene: NA
abundance: NA
j_gene: TRBJ1-6
CDR3nt: TGTGCCAGCAGCCAAGCGGGGGGAAATTCACCCCTCCACTTT
CDR3aa: CASSQAGGNSPLHF

v_gene: TRBV9
d_gene: NA
abundance: NA
j_gene: TRBJ1-2
CDR3nt: TGTGCCAGCAGCGCCCTTCCAGAGGGTTACCATGGCTACACCTTC
CDR3aa: CASSALPEGYHGYTF

v_gene: TRBV7-3
d_gene: NA
abundance: few
j_gene: TRBJ2-7
CDR3nt: TGTGCCAGCAGCACGGACAGTGGCCACGAGCAGTACTTC
CDR3aa: CASSTDSGHEQYF

v_gene: TRBV5-1
d_gene: NA
abundance: NA
j_gene: TRBJ2-2
CDR3nt: TGCGCCAGCAGCTTGGATCGGGGAGGTACCGGGGAGCTGTTTTTT
CDR3aa: CASSLDRGGTGELFF

v_gene: TRBV9
d_gene: TRBD2
abundance: NA
j_gene: TRBJ2-3
CDR3nt: TGTGCCAGCAGCGTAGTGGGCGGGGGAGATACGCAGTATTTT
CDR3aa: CASSVVGGGDTQYF

v_gene: TRBV19
d_gene: TRBD1
abundance: NA
j_gene: TRBJ2-7
CDR3nt: TGTGCCAGTAGCCGGGACAGGGCCTACGAGCAGTACTTC
CDR3aa: CASSRDRAYEQYF

v_gene: TRBV2
d_gene: NA
abundance: NA
j_gene: TRBJ1-1
CDR3nt: TGTGCCAGCGAGGGGGGGCTGTGGAATACTGAAGCTTTCTTT
CDR3aa: CASEGGLWNTEAFF

v_gene: TRBV19
d_gene: NA
abundance: NA
j_gene: TRBJ1-1
CDR3nt: TGTGCCAGTAGTTCCGCTCAGGCGGCTTTCTTT
CDR3aa: CASSSAQAAFF

v_gene: TRBV5-4
d_gene: TRBD2
abundance: NA
j_gene: TRBJ2-2
CDR3nt: TGTGCCAGCAGCCCCGGACTAGTCGGTACCGGGGAGCTGTTTTTT
CDR3aa: CASSPGLVGTGELFF

v_gene: TRBV6-6
d_gene: NA
abundance: NA
j_gene: TRBJ1-1
CDR3nt: TGTGCCAGCAGTTACCCAGGATGGGGCTACACTGAAGCTTTCTTT
CDR3aa: CASSYPGWGYTEAFF

v_gene: TRBV6-5
d_gene: NA
abundance: NA
j_gene: TRBJ1-5
CDR3nt: TGTGCCAGCAGGACCGGGACTTCCAGCAATCAGCCCCAGCATTTT
CDR3aa: CASRTGTSSNQPQHF

v_gene: TRBV7-3
d_gene: NA
abundance: few
j_gene: TRBJ1-1
CDR3nt: TGTGCCAGCAGCCGCCTCACCGGCACTGAAGCTTTCTTT
CDR3aa: CASSRLTGTEAFF

v_gene: TRBV18
d_gene: TRBD1
abundance: NA
j_gene: TRBJ2-6
CDR3nt: TGTGCCAGCTCACCGGGACAGGGTAATCCTGGGGCCAACGTCCTGACTTTC
CDR3aa: CASSPGQGNPGANVLTF

v_gene: TRBV6-5
d_gene: NA
abundance: NA
j_gene: TRBJ1-1
CDR3nt: TGTGCCAGCAGAACAGAGTTGAACACTGAAGCTTTCTTT
CDR3aa: CASRTELNTEAFF

v_gene: TRBV28
d_gene: TRBD1
abundance: NA
j_gene: TRBJ1-5
CDR3nt: TGTGCCAGCAGTTTAGACGCAGGGGGCGATGGCAATCAGCCCCAGCATTTT
CDR3aa: CASSLDAGGDGNQPQHF

v_gene: TRBV29-1
d_gene: NA
abundance: NA
j_gene: TRBJ2-6
CDR3nt: TGCAGCGTTGCAACAGATACCACGTCTGGGGCCAACGTCCTGACTTTC
CDR3aa: CSVATDTTSGANVLTF

v_gene: TRBV7-9
d_gene: NA
abundance: NA
j_gene: TRBJ1-5
CDR3nt: TGTGCCAGCAGCCCGCAAGCAGGGAATCAGCCCCAGCATTTT
CDR3aa: CASSPQAGNQPQHF

v_gene: TRBV7-8
d_gene: NA
abundance: NA
j_gene: TRBJ2-1
CDR3nt: TGTGCCAGCAGCTTAGCGAATGAATTTGGGAGTGAGCAGTTCTTC
CDR3aa: CASSLANEFGSEQFF

v_gene: TRBV6-5
d_gene: NA
abundance: NA
j_gene: TRBJ1-6
CDR3nt: TGTGCCAGCAGTACCGGGAGGTCGCCCCTCCACTTT
CDR3aa: CASSTGRSPLHF

v_gene: TRBV14
d_gene: TRBD2
abundance: NA
j_gene: TRBJ2-5
CDR3nt: TGTGCCAGCAGCCAAGTTCAAGGCGGGGGGCCATGGGAGACCCAGTACTTC
CDR3aa: CASSQVQGGGPWETQYF

v_gene: TRBV3-1/TRBV3-2
d_gene: TRBD2
abundance: NA
j_gene: TRBJ2-3
CDR3nt: TGTGCCAGCAGCCAATCGCGGGCTAGCGGGGGAGGGACAGATACGCAGTATTTT
CDR3aa: CASSQSRASGGGTDTQYF

v_gene: TRBV11-2
d_gene: TRBD1
abundance: NA
j_gene: TRBJ2-5
CDR3nt: TGTGCCAGCAGCGTGGGACAGGGGGCTGTCGAGACCCAGTACTTC
CDR3aa: CASSVGQGAVETQYF

v_gene: TRBV27
d_gene: TRBD1
abundance: NA
j_gene: TRBJ1-1
CDR3nt: TGTGCCAGCAGTTCAGGGGGCCCGAACACTGAAGCTTTCTTT
CDR3aa: CASSSGGPNTEAFF

v_gene: TRBV21-1
d_gene: NA
abundance: NA
j_gene: TRBJ1-5
CDR3nt: TGTGCCAGCAGCCCCCGGGGTCCATCCGGCAATCAGCCCCAGCATTTT
CDR3aa: CASSPRGPSGNQPQHF

v_gene: TRBV7-8
d_gene: TRBD2
abundance: few
j_gene: TRBJ2-7
CDR3nt: TGTGCCAGCAGCCGGGGGGGAAGACCCTCCTACGAGCAGTACTTC
CDR3aa: CASSRGGRPSYEQYF

v_gene: TRBV25-1
d_gene: TRBD1
abundance: NA
j_gene: TRBJ1-1
CDR3nt: TGTGCCAGCAGTGGGATTGGACAGGGTGGGGTCGGCACTGAAGCTTTCTTT
CDR3aa: CASSGIGQGGVGTEAFF

v_gene: TRBV6-5
d_gene: NA
abundance: NA
j_gene: TRBJ2-5
CDR3nt: TGTGCCAGCCTGGGACACACTCCGGCAGAGACCCAGTACTTC
CDR3aa: CASLGHTPAETQYF

v_gene: TRBV28
d_gene: TRBD1
abundance: NA
j_gene: TRBJ2-7
CDR3nt: TGTGCCAGCAGTTTACTTCGCCCGAATTACAGGGGAAGCTACGAGCAGTACTTC
CDR3aa: CASSLLRPNYRGSYEQYF

v_gene: TRBV5-1
d_gene: TRBD1
abundance: few
j_gene: TRBJ1-1
CDR3nt: TGCGCCAGCAGCTTGGTGGGACAGTCGAACACTGAAGCTTTCTTT
CDR3aa: CASSLVGQSNTEAFF

v_gene: TRBV2
d_gene: TRBD2
abundance: NA
j_gene: TRBJ2-5
CDR3nt: TGTGCCAGCAGTGAAGGACTAGCGGGGCAGACCCAGTACTTC
CDR3aa: CASSEGLAGQTQYF

v_gene: TRBV5-1
d_gene: TRBD1
abundance: NA
j_gene: TRBJ1-6
CDR3nt: TGCGCCAGCAGCTTGGCGACGGGACAGATAAATTCACCCCTCCACTTT
CDR3aa: CASSLATGQINSPLHF

v_gene: TRBV30
d_gene: NA
abundance: NA
j_gene: TRBJ2-7
CDR3nt: TGTGCCTGGAGTCAGGGCTTATTATACGAGCAGTACTTC
CDR3aa: CAWSQGLLYEQYF

v_gene: TRBV19
d_gene: TRBD1
abundance: NA
j_gene: TRBJ2-7
CDR3nt: TGTGCCAGTAGTATTAGGGACAGAAGTACCTACGAGCAGTACTTC
CDR3aa: CASSIRDRSTYEQYF

v_gene: TRBV9
d_gene: NA
abundance: NA
j_gene: TRBJ1-4
CDR3nt: TGTGCCAGCAGCGTAGGAGCAACAACTAATGAAAAACTGTTTTTT
CDR3aa: CASSVGATTNEKLFF

v_gene: TRBV19
d_gene: NA
abundance: NA
j_gene: TRBJ1-1
CDR3nt: TGTGCCAGTAGTAGCGACTTAGGCACTGAAGCTTTCTTT
CDR3aa: CASSSDLGTEAFF

v_gene: TRBV27
d_gene: TRBD2
abundance: NA
j_gene: TRBJ2-7
CDR3nt: TGTGCCAGCACCTGGGGGGGGACCTACGAGCAGTACTTC
CDR3aa: CASTWGGTYEQYF

v_gene: TRBV2
d_gene: NA
abundance: few
j_gene: TRBJ1-1
CDR3nt: TGTGCCAGCACTAACGGGAACACTGAAGCTTTCTTT
CDR3aa: CASTNGNTEAFF

v_gene: TRBV29-1
d_gene: NA
abundance: NA
j_gene: TRBJ1-1
CDR3nt: TGCAGCGTTACTACTATCGGAATGAACACTGAAGCTTTCTTT
CDR3aa: CSVTTIGMNTEAFF

v_gene: TRBV30
d_gene: NA
abundance: NA
j_gene: TRBJ2-2
CDR3nt: TGTGCCTGGAGGGGGACTGGGAACACCGGGGAGCTGTTTTTT
CDR3aa: CAWRGTGNTGELFF

v_gene: TRBV6-6
d_gene: NA
abundance: NA
j_gene: TRBJ2-5
CDR3nt: TGTGCCAGCAGTCAAACTCCACGGGGGGAGACCCAGTACTTC
CDR3aa: CASSQTPRGETQYF

v_gene: TRBV3-1/TRBV3-2
d_gene: TRBD2
abundance: NA
j_gene: TRBJ2-3
CDR3nt: TGTGCCAGCAGCCAGCGCGGGGGGGCTTCGAATACGCAGTATTTT
CDR3aa: CASSQRGGASNTQYF

v_gene: TRBV4-1
d_gene: TRBD2
abundance: NA
j_gene: TRBJ2-2
CDR3nt: TGCGCCAGCAGCCCCAGAGGGAGGGAGGTGGCCGGGGAGCTGTTTTTT
CDR3aa: CASSPRGREVAGELFF

v_gene: TRBV5-4
d_gene: NA
abundance: once
j_gene: TRBJ2-3
CDR3nt: TGTGCCAGCAGCCCTAAAAGGGGGGGCCTGACAGATACGCAGTATTTT
CDR3aa: CASSPKRGGLTDTQYF

v_gene: TRBV19
d_gene: TRBD1
abundance: NA
j_gene: TRBJ1-6
CDR3nt: TGTGCCAGCTCTACAGGGGGCGACTCACCCCTCCACTTT
CDR3aa: CASSTGGDSPLHF

v_gene: TRBV10-2
d_gene: NA
abundance: NA
j_gene: TRBJ2-2
CDR3nt: TGCGCCAGCATTCCACAGGGGGGGGCCGGGGAGCTGTTTTTT
CDR3aa: CASIPQGGAGELFF

v_gene: TRBV29-1
d_gene: TRBD1
abundance: NA
j_gene: TRBJ2-6
CDR3nt: TGCAGCGTTCTACAGGGGGCAGCCGGGGCCAACGTCCTGACTTTC
CDR3aa: CSVLQGAAGANVLTF

v_gene: TRBV19
d_gene: TRBD1
abundance: NA
j_gene: TRBJ2-1
CDR3nt: TGTGCCAGTACCGGGACAGGGGGTTACAATGAGCAGTTCTTC
CDR3aa: CASTGTGGYNEQFF

v_gene: TRBV29-1
d_gene: TRBD1
abundance: NA
j_gene: TRBJ1-4
CDR3nt: TGCAGCGTTGAGGGGACAGGTGAAAATGAAAAACTGTTTTTT
CDR3aa: CSVEGTGENEKLFF

v_gene: TRBV23-1
d_gene: NA
abundance: many
j_gene: TRBJ1-1
CDR3nt: TGCGCCAGCAAACTCCGCCTCGACAGTTACCAGGGGGCTTTCTTT
CDR3aa: CASKLRLDSYQGAFF

v_gene: TRBV5-1
d_gene: TRBD2
abundance: NA
j_gene: TRBJ2-3
CDR3nt: TGCGCCAGCAGGACTAGCGGGGGGACTAGCACAGATACGCAGTATTTT
CDR3aa: CASRTSGGTSTDTQYF

v_gene: TRBV23-1
d_gene: TRBD1
abundance: NA
j_gene: TRBJ2-1
CDR3nt: TGCGCCAGCAGTCGTTCCCCCAGGGGGCGAAAATACAATGAGCAGTTCTTC
CDR3aa: CASSRSPRGRKYNEQFF

v_gene: TRBV10-2
d_gene: NA
abundance: NA
j_gene: TRBJ2-6
CDR3nt: TGCGCCAGCAGTGAGCGGCTGGGAGCACCCGGGGCCAACGTCCTGACTTTC
CDR3aa: CASSERLGAPGANVLTF

v_gene: TRBV19
d_gene: NA
abundance: NA
j_gene: TRBJ1-2
CDR3nt: TGTGCCAGCGGGGGACTCCCCAGGGACTATGGCTACACCTTC
CDR3aa: CASGGLPRDYGYTF

v_gene: TRBV12-3/TRBV12-4
d_gene: TRBD1
abundance: NA
j_gene: TRBJ2-7
CDR3nt: TGTGCCAGCAGTTTGGGACAGGGTTACGAGCAGTACTTC
CDR3aa: CASSLGQGYEQYF

v_gene: TRBV3-1/TRBV3-2
d_gene: NA
abundance: NA
j_gene: TRBJ2-7
CDR3nt: TGTGCCAGCAGTGATCGCGGCAGCTCCTACGAGCAGTACTTC
CDR3aa: CASSDRGSSYEQYF

v_gene: TRBV18
d_gene: NA
abundance: NA
j_gene: TRBJ2-1
CDR3nt: TGTGCCAGCTCAAGAATAGGGGCAAATGAGCAGTTCTTC
CDR3aa: CASSRIGANEQFF

v_gene: TRBV5-4
d_gene: TRBD1
abundance: NA
j_gene: TRBJ2-2
CDR3nt: TGTGCCAGCAGCCGACAGGGTTCAACCGGGGAGCTGTTTTTT
CDR3aa: CASSRQGSTGELFF